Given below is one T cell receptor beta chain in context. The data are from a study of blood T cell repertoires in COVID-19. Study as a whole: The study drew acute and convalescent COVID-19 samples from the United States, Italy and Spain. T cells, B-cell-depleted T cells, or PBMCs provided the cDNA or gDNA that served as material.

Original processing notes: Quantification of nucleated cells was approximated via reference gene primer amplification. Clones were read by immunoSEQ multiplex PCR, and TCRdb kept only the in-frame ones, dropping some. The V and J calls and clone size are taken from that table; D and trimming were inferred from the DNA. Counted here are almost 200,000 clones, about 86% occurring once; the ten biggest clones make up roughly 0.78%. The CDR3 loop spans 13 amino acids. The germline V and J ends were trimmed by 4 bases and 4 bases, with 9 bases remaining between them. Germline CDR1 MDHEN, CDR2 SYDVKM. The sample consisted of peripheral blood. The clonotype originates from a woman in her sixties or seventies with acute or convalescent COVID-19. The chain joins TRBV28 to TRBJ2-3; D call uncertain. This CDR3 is CASSSEESDTQYF. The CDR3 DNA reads TGTGCCAGCAGTTCCGAGGAGTCAGATACGCAGTATTTT.